One T cell receptor (beta chain) is described in this entry. The data stem from a study of T cell responses to AZD1222 COVID-19 vaccine. Deletions cut 4 bases from V and 1 base from J, with 16 bases between. Germline V lookup: CDR1 MNHEY, CDR2 SMNVEV (reference sequence). The CDR3 length is 16 residues. TCRdb keeps only in-frame clones here, not all; method: immunoSEQ multiplex PCR. The table includes 150,000 or so clones, 80% to 95% detected once. This sequence originates from an adult in good health. Specimen: peripheral blood, collected on day 0 of AZD1222 vaccination. The V and J genes are TRBV27 and TRBJ1-1; no clear D gene. The CDR3 loop is CASSSSMTGGNTEAFF. The CDR3 DNA is TGTGCCAGCAGTTCGTCAATGACCGGAGGGAACACTGAAGCTTTCTTT.